This T cell receptor (beta chain) appears in the sequencing data of a study of T cell responses to AZD1222 COVID-19 vaccine. For the study at large: Pooling was applied to second doses at about 4 or about 12 weeks. The study's findings and limits: Nearly half of spike-specific TCRs reportedly go after variant regions that carry no mutations.

Germline values: CDR1 SGHTA, CDR2 FQGTGA. The CDR3 totals 16 residues. V lost 1 base to trimming and J lost 5 bases, with 17 bases between them. Clones were sequenced by immunoSEQ multiplex PCR, and TCRdb holds only the in-frame ones, with some missing. This table has about 91,000 clones, 70% to 90% appearing once. Comments on this clone: No antigen is known for it.

The rearrangement joins TRBV7-3 to TRBJ1-1, with D tentatively TRBD1 (5 bases). The sample here was peripheral blood, taken on day 0 of AZD1222 vaccination. This sequence was found in an adult in good health. CDR3 loop: CASSLSSEGRGTEAFF. In nucleotides, the CDR3 is TGTGCCAGCAGCTTAAGTTCCGAGGGGCGCGGGACTGAAGCTTTCTTT.